Sequencing of this T cell receptor beta chain was carried out in a study of T cell responses to AZD1222 COVID-19 vaccine. Findings and caveats of the study: The peak T cell response came first, and repertoires were sampled only after it. White British ancestry dominated among donors, who included more females, and clonal diversity was possibly underestimated.

This CDR3 spans 13 amino acids. The germline gives CDR1 SEHNR, CDR2 FQNEAQ (reference sequence). Trimming shortened V by 1 base and J by 7 bases, and 10 bases separated the two germline ends. For this clone: Its specificity is unknown.

The data were produced by immunoSEQ multiplex PCR, yet TCRdb's version contains in-frame clones alone and is incomplete. The table records 140,000 to 150,000 clones, 91% of them present only once. This TCR came from an adult in good health. The J gene is TRBJ1-2, the V gene TRBV7-9, with D possibly TRBD1 on 6 matching bases. The source material was peripheral blood, sampled on day 0 of AZD1222 vaccination. The CDR3 reads CASSLEQGRGYTF. The DNA of the CDR3 is TGTGCCAGCAGCTTAGAACAGGGACGTGGCTACACCTTC.